This T cell receptor beta chain was documented in a study of CD4+ T cells in melanoma. Produced via immunoSEQ multiplex PCR; TCRdb's table is partial and in-frame only. This repertoire shows about 4,800 clones, about 61% found once; its top ten account for about 29%. Findings of the study overall: A reported correlation linked neoantigen-specific CD4+ T cells to CD8+, macrophage and B cell function.

To note about this clone: The antigen remains undetermined.

Germline CDR1 MNHEY, CDR2 SMNVEV (reference sequence). The junction had 7 bases not matched to a gene; V was cut back by 5 bases and J by 5 bases. The CDR3 loop spans 14 amino acids. The clonotype originates from a human donor with melanoma. This chain connects TRBV27 to TRBJ1-2; 8 bases fit TRBD1. Sequencing was done on a sample of cells from a culture (not recorded whether cultured in vitro). The CDR3 nucleotides are TGTGCCAGCAGTCGGACAGGGTCGTGGTATGGCTACACCTTC. Translating it yields CASSRTGSWYGYTF.